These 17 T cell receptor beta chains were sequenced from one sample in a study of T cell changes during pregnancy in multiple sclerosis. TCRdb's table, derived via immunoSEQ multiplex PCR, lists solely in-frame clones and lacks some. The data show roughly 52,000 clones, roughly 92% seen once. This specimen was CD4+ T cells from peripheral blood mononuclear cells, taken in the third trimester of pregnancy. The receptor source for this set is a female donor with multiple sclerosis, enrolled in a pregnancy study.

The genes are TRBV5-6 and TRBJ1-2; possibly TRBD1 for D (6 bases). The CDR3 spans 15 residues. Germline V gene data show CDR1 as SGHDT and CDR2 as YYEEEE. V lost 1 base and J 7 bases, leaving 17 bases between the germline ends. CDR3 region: CASSLYDRRSGGYTF. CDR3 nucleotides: TGTGCCAGCAGCTTGTACGACAGGCGCTCTGGTGGCTACACCTTC.

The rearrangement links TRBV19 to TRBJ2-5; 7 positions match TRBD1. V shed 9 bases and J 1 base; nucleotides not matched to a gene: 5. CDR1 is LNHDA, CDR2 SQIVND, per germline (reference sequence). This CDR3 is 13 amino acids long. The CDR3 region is CASSEGAQETQYF. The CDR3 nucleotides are TGTGCCAGCTCAGAGGGGGCCCAAGAGACCCAGTACTTC.

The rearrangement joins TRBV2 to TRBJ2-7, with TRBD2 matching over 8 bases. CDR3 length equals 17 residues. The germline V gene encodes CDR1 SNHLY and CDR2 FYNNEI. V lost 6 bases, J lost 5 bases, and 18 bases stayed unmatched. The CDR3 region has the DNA TGTGCCAGCAGCCCACCCTTTCCCGGGGGGGCCACTAACGAGCAGTACTTC. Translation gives CASSPPFPGGATNEQYF.

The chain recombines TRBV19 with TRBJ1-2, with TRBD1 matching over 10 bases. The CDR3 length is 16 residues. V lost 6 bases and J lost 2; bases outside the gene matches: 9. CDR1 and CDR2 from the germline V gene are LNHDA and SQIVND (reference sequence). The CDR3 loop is CASRTRDRGKNYGYTF. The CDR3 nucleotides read TGTGCCAGTAGGACCCGGGACAGGGGAAAGAACTATGGCTACACCTTC.

CDR3 region: CASSEVQGSMWEQYF. DNA for the CDR3: TGTGCCAGCAGTGAAGTGCAGGGAAGTATGTGGGAGCAGTACTTC. V usage is TRBV6-1 and J usage is TRBJ2-7, with D possibly being TRBD1 (5 bases). This CDR3 is 15 amino acids long. In germline, CDR1 is MNHNS, CDR2 SASEGT. Trimming pared 1 base from V and 7 bases from J, leaving 17 bases between.

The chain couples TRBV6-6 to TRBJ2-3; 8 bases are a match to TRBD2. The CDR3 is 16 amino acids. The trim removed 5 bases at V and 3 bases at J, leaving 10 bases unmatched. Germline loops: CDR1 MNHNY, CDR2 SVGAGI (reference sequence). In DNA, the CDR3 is TGTGCCAGCAGTCCTCGTAGCGGGAAAGGGACAGATACGCAGTATTTT. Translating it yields CASSPRSGKGTDTQYF.

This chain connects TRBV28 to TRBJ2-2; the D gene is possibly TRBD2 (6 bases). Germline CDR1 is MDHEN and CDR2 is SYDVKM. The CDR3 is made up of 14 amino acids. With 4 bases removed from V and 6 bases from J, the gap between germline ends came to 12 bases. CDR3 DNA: TGTGCCAGCAGTTCGTCTAGCGTAGCCGGGGAGCTGTTTTTT. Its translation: CASSSSSVAGELFF.

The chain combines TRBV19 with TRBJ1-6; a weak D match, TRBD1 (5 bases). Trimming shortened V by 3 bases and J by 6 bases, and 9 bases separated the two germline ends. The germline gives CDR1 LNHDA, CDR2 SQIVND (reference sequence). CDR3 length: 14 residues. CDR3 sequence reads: CASSIRVGNSPLHF. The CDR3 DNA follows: TGTGCCAGTAGTATCAGGGTTGGTAATTCACCCCTCCACTTT.

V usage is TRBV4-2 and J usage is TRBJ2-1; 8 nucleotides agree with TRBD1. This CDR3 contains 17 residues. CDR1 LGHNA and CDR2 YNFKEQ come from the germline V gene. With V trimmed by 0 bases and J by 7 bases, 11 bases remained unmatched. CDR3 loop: CASSQDGQGAPGNEQFF. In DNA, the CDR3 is TGTGCCAGCAGCCAAGATGGGCAGGGGGCGCCTGGGAATGAGCAGTTCTTC.

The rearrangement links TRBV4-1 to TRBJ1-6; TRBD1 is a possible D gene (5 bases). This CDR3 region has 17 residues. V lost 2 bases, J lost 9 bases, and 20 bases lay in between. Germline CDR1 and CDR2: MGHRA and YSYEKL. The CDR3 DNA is TGCGCCAGCAGCCAACTGCTGATTGGCAGGGTATTTTCACCCCTCCACTTT. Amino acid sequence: CASSQLLIGRVFSPLHF.

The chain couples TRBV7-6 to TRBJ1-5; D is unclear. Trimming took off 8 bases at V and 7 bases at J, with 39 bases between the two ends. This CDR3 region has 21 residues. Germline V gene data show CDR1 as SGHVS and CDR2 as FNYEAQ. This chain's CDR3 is CASGPLYSRTPVAKIGQPQHF. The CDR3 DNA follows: TGTGCCAGCGGCCCCCTTTATTCTCGCACACCGGTGGCCAAGATCGGGCAGCCCCAGCATTTT.

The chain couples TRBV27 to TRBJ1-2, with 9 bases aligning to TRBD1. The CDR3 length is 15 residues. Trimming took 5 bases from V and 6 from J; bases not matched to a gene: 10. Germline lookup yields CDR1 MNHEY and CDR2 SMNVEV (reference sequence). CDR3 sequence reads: CASSLTWDRANGYTF. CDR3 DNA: TGTGCCAGCAGTCTGACTTGGGACAGGGCGAATGGCTACACCTTC.

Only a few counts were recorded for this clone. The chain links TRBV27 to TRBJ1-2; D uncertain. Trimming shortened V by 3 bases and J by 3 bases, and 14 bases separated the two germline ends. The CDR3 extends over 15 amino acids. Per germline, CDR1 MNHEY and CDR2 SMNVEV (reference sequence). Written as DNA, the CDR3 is TGTGCCAGCAGTTTCGACGCGGGGTTTGACTATGGCTACACCTTC. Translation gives CASSFDAGFDYGYTF.

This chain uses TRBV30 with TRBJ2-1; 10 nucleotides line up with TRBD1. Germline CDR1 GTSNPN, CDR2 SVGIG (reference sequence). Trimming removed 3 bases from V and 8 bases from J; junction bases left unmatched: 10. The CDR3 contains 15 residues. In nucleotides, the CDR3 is TGTGCCTGGAGCCATGACAGGGGGCAGTTACATGAGCAGTTCTTC. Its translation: CAWSHDRGQLHEQFF.

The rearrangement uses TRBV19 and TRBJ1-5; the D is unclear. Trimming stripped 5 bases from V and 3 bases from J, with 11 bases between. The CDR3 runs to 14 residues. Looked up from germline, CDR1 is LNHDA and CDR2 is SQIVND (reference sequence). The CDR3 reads CASSYRHSNQPQHF. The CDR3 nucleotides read TGTGCCAGTAGTTACAGACACTCCAATCAGCCCCAGCATTTT.

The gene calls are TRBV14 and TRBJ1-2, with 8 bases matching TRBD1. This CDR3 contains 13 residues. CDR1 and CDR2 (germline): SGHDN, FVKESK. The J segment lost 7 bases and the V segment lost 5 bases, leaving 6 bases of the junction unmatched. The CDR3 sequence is CASSYTGGGGYTF. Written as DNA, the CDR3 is TGTGCCAGCAGCTATACAGGGGGTGGTGGCTACACCTTC. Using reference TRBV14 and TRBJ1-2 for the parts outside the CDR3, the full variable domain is EAGVTQFPSHSVIEKGQTVTLRCDPISGHDNLYWYRRVMGKEIKFLLHFVKESKQDESGMPNNRFLAERTGGTYSTLKVQPAELEDSGVYFCASSYTGGGGYTFGSGTRLTVV.

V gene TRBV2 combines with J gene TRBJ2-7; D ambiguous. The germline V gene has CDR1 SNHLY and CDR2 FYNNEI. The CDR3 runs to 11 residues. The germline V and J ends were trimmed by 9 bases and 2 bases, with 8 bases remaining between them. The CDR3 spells CASMSAYEQYF. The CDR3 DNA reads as TGTGCCAGTATGTCTGCCTACGAGCAGTACTTC.